This TCR beta chain was found in a study of cytomegalovirus exposure and HLA in healthy donors. The PCR used 60 Vbeta and 13 Jbeta primers. Here immunoSEQ multiplex PCR was the method, and the copy in TCRdb shows in-frame clones only, minus some. Among roughly 200,000 clones listed, 70% were seen once. Turning to this clone: Its target is unknown.

Study results and limitations: A missense variant in DCLRE1C was later tied to TCR beta V- and J-gene trimming.

The CDR3 loop spans 13 amino acids. Trimming at V came to 4 bases and at J to 3 bases, leaving 4 bases not matched to a gene. CDR1 is SGHRS and CDR2 is YFSETQ in the germline V gene. This clonotype was sampled from a man in his forties or fifties in good health and CMV-seropositive. The material sequenced was PBMCs. The chain links TRBV5-1 to TRBJ2-7; 7 bases map to TRBD1. CDR3 sequence (DNA): TGCGCCAGCAGCCCGGGACAGCACTACGAGCAGTACTTC. It specifies CASSPGQHYEQYF.